This entry is about one T cell receptor (beta chain). What it binds is not known. This sample was taken from a study of cytomegalovirus exposure and HLA in healthy donors. This PCR relied on a set of 60 Vbeta primers and 13 Jbeta primers. Measured with immunoSEQ multiplex PCR; TCRdb has only the in-frame clones, and not every one. Of approximately 89,000 clones listed, 62% were seen once; the top ten hold 5.5%. Whole-study findings and limits: Associated with HLA alleles at 0.05 false discovery rate in a later analysis were over 15,000 TCR beta sequences. Presence/absence analyses supposed approximately even sequencing depth among donors. Segments of the TCR beta V type were, in most cases, productive about 87% or about 30% of the time in an earlier analysis. Further analysis, carried out later, found HLA-associated TCR beta chains more clonally expanded than equally common other chains.

The CDR3 spans 15 residues. Germline V gives CDR1 SGDLS, CDR2 YYNGEE. The V and J ends lost 6 bases and 3 bases, in that order; junction bases with no gene match: 8. This clonotype was sampled from a woman aged 30 to 39 in good health and CMV-seropositive. The sample comprised PBMCs. This chain links TRBV9 with TRBJ2-1; TRBD2 aligns across 8 bases. The CDR3 nucleotides are TGTGCCAGCACCGAGAGCGGGGGAAGCTACAATGAGCAGTTCTTC. This translates into CASTESGGSYNEQFF.